This TCR beta chain was identified during a study of tumor-infiltrating lymphocytes in primary liver carcinoma. cDNA specific to TCR beta was made from roughly 500 ng of total RNA, with a constant-region primer employed for priming. Modified slightly, ARM-PCR produced TCR beta libraries over three nested multiplex PCR rounds. PCR rounds one and two used TRBV1-TRBV30 forward primers with a C-beta reverse primer for 9 to 10 cycles each. TCRdb passed the multiplex PCR reads through MiXCR, listing each CDR3 protein once. The sample shows some 64,000 distinct CDR3 sequences, 71% of them seen only once. Per the germline V gene, CDR1 is SQVTM and CDR2 is ANQGSEA. This CDR3 has 12 residues. For each extraction, RNA and DNA were obtained together from around 18-30 mg of unsorted bulk tissue. Each of the tumor samples contained in excess of 75% viable tumor cells. With regard to this clonotype: The conserved phenylalanine or tryptophan is not found at the CDR3 terminus, so this likely reflects a read error.

The sequenced material came from liver tumor tissue from sampling region 4. The subset denotes: tumor region T4, right-lateral pole. The chain has TRBV29-1 and TRBJ2-1; 7 bases fit TRBD1. This clonotype was obtained from a man aged 35-49 years with primary liver carcinoma and hepatitis B virus infection. The CDR3 DNA is TGCAGCGTTAGACAGGGTGGGAATGGGCAGTTCTTA. Amino acid sequence: CSVRQGGNGQFL.